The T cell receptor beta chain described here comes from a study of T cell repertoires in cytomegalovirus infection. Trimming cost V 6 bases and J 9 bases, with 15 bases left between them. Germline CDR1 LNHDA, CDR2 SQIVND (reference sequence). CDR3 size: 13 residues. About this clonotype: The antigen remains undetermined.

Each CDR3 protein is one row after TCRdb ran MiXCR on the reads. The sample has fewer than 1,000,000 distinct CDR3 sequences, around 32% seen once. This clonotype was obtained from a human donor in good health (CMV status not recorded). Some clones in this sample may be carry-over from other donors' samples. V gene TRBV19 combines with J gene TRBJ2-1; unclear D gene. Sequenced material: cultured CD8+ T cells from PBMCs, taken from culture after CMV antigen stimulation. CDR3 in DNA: TGTGCCAGTAGCCACTCAATGGCCGCTGAGCAGTTCTTC. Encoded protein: CASSHSMAAEQFF.